These 13 T cell receptor beta chains were all obtained from the same sample, sequenced in a study of blood T cell repertoires in COVID-19. Clones were read by immunoSEQ multiplex PCR, and TCRdb kept only the in-frame ones, dropping some. This sample has roughly 62,000 clones, with over 80% found just once. The specimen was peripheral blood. The receptor set was obtained from a man younger than 45 with COVID-19, enrolled during active disease.

This rearrangement joins TRBV5-1 to TRBJ2-5; 7 bases line up with TRBD2. Losses at the gene ends were 4 bases for V and 5 bases for J; bases not matched to a gene: 14. The CDR3 loop spans 16 amino acids. Germline CDR1 and CDR2: SGHRS and YFSETQ. CDR3 nucleotide sequence: TGCGCCAGCAGCCGGGCCCCTATCGGGACTAAGGAGACCCAGTACTTC. Its translation: CASSRAPIGTKETQYF.

The chain uses TRBV25-1 and TRBJ2-3; D not resolved. V dropped 6 bases and J dropped 0 bases, with 10 bases sitting between them. Germline CDR1 MGHDK, CDR2 SYGVNS. The CDR3 loop spans 14 amino acids. The CDR3 sequence is CASSPYSSTDTQYF. As DNA, the CDR3 is TGTGCCAGCAGCCCCTACTCCAGCACAGATACGCAGTATTTT.

The V gene is TRBV28, the J gene TRBJ2-7; the match to TRBD2 covers 8 bases. CDR3 size: 13 residues. Germline lookup yields CDR1 MDHEN and CDR2 SYDVKM. Germline trimming cut 8 bases from V and 7 bases from J; bases unmatched to any gene: 10. The CDR3 region has the DNA TGTGCCAGCCGCCCCAGCGGGGGTCCGGAGCAGTACTTC. Its protein product is CASRPSGGPEQYF.

This rearrangement joins TRBV18 to TRBJ2-2, with D perhaps matching TRBD1 (5 bases). There are 14 residues in the CDR3. Germline V gene sequence: CDR1 KGHSH, CDR2 LQKENI. Trimming stripped 3 bases from V and 5 bases from J, with 10 bases between. In DNA, the CDR3 is TGTGCCAGCTCACCTTTCCAGGGAACCGGGGAGCTGTTTTTT. This encodes CASSPFQGTGELFF.

The chain links TRBV27 to TRBJ2-2, with 7 bases aligning to TRBD1. The V gene's germline CDR1 is MNHEY and CDR2 SMNVEV (reference sequence). V shed 2 bases, J shed 6 bases, and the junction held 6 bases outside the gene matches. CDR3 length: 15 amino acids. DNA for the CDR3: TGTGCCAGCAGTTTACCCGACAGGGCTTCCGGGGAGCTGTTTTTT. Translated: CASSLPDRASGELFF.

V gene TRBV2 combines with J gene TRBJ2-3; possibly TRBD1 for D (5 bases). With 3 bases removed from V and 0 bases from J, the gap between germline ends came to 7 bases. Germline CDR1 SNHLY, CDR2 FYNNEI. CDR3 length: 14 residues. The CDR3 region has the DNA TGTGCCAGCAGTGAGGGGCATAGCACAGATACGCAGTATTTT. Translated: CASSEGHSTDTQYF. The full variable domain, with the rest looked up from reference TRBV2 and TRBJ2-3, is EPEVTQTPSHQVTQMGQEVILRCVPISNHLYFYWYRQILGQKVEFLVSFYNNEISEKSEIFDDQFSVERPDGSNFTLKIRSTKLEDSAMYFCASSEGHSTDTQYFGPGTRLTVL.

The chain combines TRBV4-2 with TRBJ1-1; 9 nucleotides agree with TRBD1. Trimming took 3 bases from V and 7 from J; bases not matched to a gene: 9. This CDR3 is 15 amino acids long. Germline assignment: CDR1 LGHNA and CDR2 YNFKEQ. As DNA, the CDR3 is TGTGCCAGCAGCCAGGAAACAGGGGGCTACAGTGAAGCTTTCTTT. Translating gives CASSQETGGYSEAFF.

V usage is TRBV19 and J usage is TRBJ2-2; 9 bases match TRBD1. Germline CDR1 reads LNHDA; CDR2 reads SQIVND (reference sequence). This CDR3 comprises 16 residues. V lost 7 bases and J lost 3; bases outside the gene matches: 9. CDR3 coding DNA: TGTGCCAGTATTCCAACAGGGGGCACGTACACCGGGGAGCTGTTTTTT. Translating it yields CASIPTGGTYTGELFF.

The gene calls are TRBV7-2 and TRBJ2-1; TRBD2 aligns across 13 bases. After removal of 4 bases from V and 6 bases from J, the junction contained 6 bases not matched to a gene. CDR1 SGHTA and CDR2 FQGNSA come from the germline V gene. The CDR3 is made up of 16 amino acids. The CDR3 bases are TGTGCCAGCAGCTCCGACGGGACTAGCGGGGTCAATGAGCAGTTCTTC. Protein sequence: CASSSDGTSGVNEQFF. Drawing the rest from reference TRBV7-2 and TRBJ2-1, the complete variable domain is GAGVSQSPSNKVTEKGKDVELRCDPISGHTALYWYRQSLGQGLEFLIYFQGNSAPDKSGLPSDRFSAERTGGSVSTLTIQRTQQEDSAVYLCASSSDGTSGVNEQFFGPGTRLTVL.

J is TRBJ2-3 and V is TRBV2; the match to TRBD2 covers 10 bases. Germline CDR1 SNHLY, CDR2 FYNNEI. Trimming took 6 bases from V and 2 from J; bases not matched to a gene: 11. The length of the CDR3 is 17 residues. The DNA of the CDR3 is TGTGCCAGCAGGGCCCCGACTAGCGGGCATCACACAGATACGCAGTATTTT. This translates into CASRAPTSGHHTDTQYF.

The V call is TRBV19, the J call TRBJ2-3, with D possibly matching TRBD2 (6 bases). V was shortened by 8 bases and J by 2 bases, with 26 bases between the two germline ends. Germline loops: CDR1 LNHDA, CDR2 SQIVND (reference sequence). The CDR3 extends over 18 amino acids. Here the CDR3 DNA reads TGTGCCAGTGATCCGGGTTTATGGGGGGAGGAGTACACAGATACGCAGTATTTT. This gives the protein CASDPGLWGEEYTDTQYF.

In regard to this clone: Other DNA sequences of this sample code for an identical CDR3. This chain uses TRBV7-8 with TRBJ1-2; TRBD1 might be the D (6 bases). The V end lost 5 bases, the J end lost 2 bases, and 21 bases lay between the germline ends. CDR1 is SGHVS and CDR2 is FQNEAQ in the germline V gene. This CDR3 has 17 residues. The CDR3 nucleotides are TGTGCCAGCAGCCCTGGGGGGTTTGCGGGGGGCAACTATGGCTACACCTTC. Translation gives CASSPGGFAGGNYGYTF.

The rearrangement uses TRBV4-1 and TRBJ1-1, with D maybe TRBD1 (5 bases). V gave up 0 bases and J gave up 1 base, with 12 bases separating them. The V gene's germline CDR1 is MGHRA and CDR2 YSYEKL. The CDR3 sequence is 16 residues long. CDR3 loop: CASSQEYFRGNTEAFF. In nucleotides, the CDR3 is TGCGCCAGCAGCCAAGAATATTTTAGGGGGAACACTGAAGCTTTCTTT.